The 7 T cell receptor beta chains listed next were all sequenced from one sample in a study of T cells in Graves' hyperthyroidism and ophthalmopathy. Amplification of TCR beta CDR3 regions used RNA as the template. Initially, a first-round RT-PCR of the TCR CDR3 employed the HTBI primer set. TCRdb fed the multiplex PCR reads into MiXCR, producing one record per CDR3 protein. This table has 560,000 or so distinct CDR3 sequences, 35% to 55% appearing once. Material: peripheral blood or thyroid tissue (not recorded which). These receptor sequences come from a woman under 30 with Graves' hyperthyroidism.

V usage is TRBV10-3 and J usage is TRBJ1-5; D gene ambiguous. The CDR3 consists of 14 residues. Deletions cut 6 bases from V and 4 bases from J, with 13 bases between. Germline V gene sequence: CDR1 ENHRY, CDR2 SYGVKD. CDR3 protein: CAISGAAGNQPQHF. In DNA, the CDR3 is TGTGCCATCAGCGGCGCCGCGGGGAATCAGCCCCAGCATTTT.

V and J are TRBV7-2 and TRBJ2-5; D unresolved. The germline V gene encodes CDR1 SGHTA and CDR2 FQGNSA. Trimming pared 6 bases from V and 5 bases from J, leaving 13 bases between. This CDR3 is 13 amino acids long. CDR3 bases: TGTGCCAGCAGTTCTATGACTGGCGAGACCCAGTACTTC. Encoded protein: CASSSMTGETQYF.

In the case of this clonotype: The junction shows a germline mismatch at one end, possibly a read error. As DNA, the CDR3 is TGTGCCAGCTGTGAGTCCGGGGGAGGGCTCTACGAGCAGTACTTC. It encodes CASCESGGGLYEQYF. The chain carries TRBV25-1 and TRBJ2-7; the match to TRBD2 covers 7 bases. The germline gives CDR1 MGHDK, CDR2 SYGVNS. This CDR3 has 15 amino acids.

The chain combines TRBV29-1 with TRBJ2-5; 7 positions agree with TRBD1. Germline V gene lookup returns CDR1 SQVTM and CDR2 ANQGSEA. Germline trimming cut 2 bases from V and 5 bases from J; bases unmatched to any gene: 8. This CDR3 has 14 amino acids. In DNA, the CDR3 is TGCAGCGTTGAATCCAGCAGGGGGAGCGAGACCCAGTACTTC. This encodes CSVESSRGSETQYF.

The chain joins TRBV7-8 to TRBJ1-2; no clear D. Deletions cut 5 bases from V and 1 base from J, with 8 bases between. Germline assignment: CDR1 SGHVS and CDR2 FQNEAQ. The CDR3 totals 13 residues. The CDR3 reads CASSRTNNYGYTF. CDR3 nucleotide sequence: TGTGCCAGCAGCCGCACAAATAACTATGGCTACACCTTC.

The chain is built from TRBV4-3 and TRBJ2-5, with 8 bases that match TRBD2. The CDR3 length is 17 residues. Germline-derived CDR1 and CDR2 are LGHNA and YSLEER. The J segment lost 3 bases and the V segment lost 0 bases, leaving 9 bases of the junction unmatched. CDR3 nucleotides: TGCGCCAGCAGCCAAGATCGGAGCGGGAGATGGAAAGAGACCCAGTACTTC. Its translation: CASSQDRSGRWKETQYF.

Concerning this clonotype: A much larger clone differs by one base, so this may be a read error. The gene calls are TRBV7-8 and TRBJ1-2; the match to TRBD1 covers 7 bases. Looked up from germline, CDR1 is SGHVS and CDR2 is FQNEAQ. The trim removed 1 base at V and 7 bases at J, leaving 3 bases unmatched. The CDR3 is 13 residues long. CDR3 DNA sequence: TGTGCCAGCAGCTTAGGCGACAGGGCTGGCTACACCTTC. Translating gives CASSLGDRAGYTF.